The 22 T cell receptor beta chains listed next were all sequenced from one sample in a study of immune evolution from preneoplasia to lung adenocarcinoma. The protocol was immunoSEQ multiplex PCR, while the TCRdb copy is restricted to in-frame clones and leaves out a portion. The data contain 9,500 to 15,000 clones, under 90% of them singletons. The sample consisted of FFPE tissue from an adenomatous hyperplasia lung lesion. Subset specified: atypical adenomatous hyperplasia (AAH), lung preneoplasia. All receptors derive from a person aged 50-75 years with lung adenocarcinoma.

The chain carries TRBV6-5 and TRBJ2-3, with 10 bases lining up with TRBD2. V lost 2 bases and J lost 1; bases outside the gene matches: 3. The CDR3 consists of 16 residues. CDR1 is MNHEY, CDR2 SVGAGI, per germline. CDR3 in amino acids: CASSYLAGVGTDTQYF. In DNA form, the CDR3 reads TGTGCCAGCAGTTACCTAGCGGGAGTCGGCACAGATACGCAGTATTTT.

This chain uses TRBV30 with TRBJ1-5, with D tentatively TRBD1 (6 bases). The CDR3 has 13 residues. V shed 1 base and J shed 7 bases, with 11 bases lying between them. Germline V lookup: CDR1 GTSNPN, CDR2 SVGIG (reference sequence). CDR3 in DNA: TGTGCCTGGAGTGGGGGGCGTGGACAGCCCCAGCATTTT. The encoded protein is CAWSGGRGQPQHF.

This clone has just one count. This chain joins TRBV7-8 and TRBJ2-3, with 11 bases lining up with TRBD2. J lost 5 bases, V lost 1 base, and 8 bases had no gene match. Germline CDR1 and CDR2: SGHVS and FQNEAQ. The CDR3 covers 17 residues. The CDR3 loop is CASSLVIAGGLLDTQYF. The CDR3 DNA follows: TGTGCCAGCAGCTTAGTCATAGCGGGAGGGCTGCTAGATACGCAGTATTTT.

The rearrangement joins TRBV25-1 to TRBJ2-3, with a tentative D call TRBD2 (6 bases). Germline V gene lookup returns CDR1 MGHDK and CDR2 SYGVNS. Trimming left V 0 bases short and J 5 bases short, with 15 bases between. The CDR3 has 16 amino acids. In DNA form, the CDR3 reads TGTGCCAGCAGTGAATATGGGGGAGGAGACGGAGATACGCAGTATTTT. Its protein product is CASSEYGGGDGDTQYF.

Written as DNA, the CDR3 is TGCGCCAGCAGCTTGCGAGGAGACCAGCCCCAGCATTTT. Translating gives CASSLRGDQPQHF. The rearrangement links TRBV5-1 to TRBJ1-5; D remains ambiguous. The CDR3 has 13 residues. The V and J ends lost 1 base and 7 bases respectively, with 9 bases between them. The germline gives CDR1 SGHRS, CDR2 YFSETQ.

The chain has TRBV29-1 and TRBJ1-2; the D is unclear. Trimming left V 6 bases short and J 2 bases short, with 13 bases between. Per the germline V gene, CDR1 is SQVTM and CDR2 is ANQGSEA. The CDR3 loop spans 13 amino acids. The CDR3 here is CSVPNDKNYGYTF. Here the CDR3 DNA reads TGCAGCGTCCCCAACGACAAAAACTATGGCTACACCTTC.

The chain combines TRBV6-1 with TRBJ2-2; the D gene is possibly TRBD2 (5 bases). Germline values: CDR1 MNHNS, CDR2 SASEGT. V lost 8 bases, J lost 4 bases, and 11 bases lay in between. The CDR3 length is 13 residues. The CDR3 reads CASGRRGTGELFF. The CDR3 DNA is TGTGCCAGCGGGCGCCGGGGCACCGGGGAGCTGTTTTTT.

V is TRBV5-5 and J is TRBJ2-1; D uncertain. Germline assignment: CDR1 SGHKS and CDR2 YYEKEE (reference sequence). V shed 4 bases and J shed 3 bases, with 11 bases lying between them. This CDR3 is built from 14 residues. The CDR3 DNA is TGTGCCAGCAGCCCATCCAGAGTCTACAATGAGCAGTTCTTC. This translates into CASSPSRVYNEQFF.

As to this clone: One junction end disagrees with the germline gene, perhaps due to a read error. This chain uses TRBV29-1 with TRBJ2-4; 9 bases are shared with TRBD1. This CDR3 is 12 amino acids long. CDR1 is SQVTM and CDR2 is ANQGSEA in the germline V gene. CDR3: CSGVTSRDREDF. DNA for the CDR3: TGCAGCGGCGTGACATCAAGGGACAGGGAAGACTTC.

V usage is TRBV10-3 and J usage is TRBJ2-7; D call uncertain. The V and J ends lost 2 bases and 5 bases respectively, with 4 bases between them. The germline V gene has CDR1 ENHRY and CDR2 SYGVKD. There are 11 residues in the CDR3. The CDR3 region is CAISEVHEQYF. The CDR3 nucleotides are TGTGCCATCAGTGAGGTTCACGAGCAGTACTTC.

For the CDR3, the DNA is TGTGCCAGCAGACAGGTAAACACTGAAGCTTTCTTT. Encoded protein: CASRQVNTEAFF. The V and J genes are TRBV6-6 and TRBJ1-1; a weak D match, TRBD1 (5 bases). This CDR3 has 12 amino acids. Looked up from germline, CDR1 is MNHNY and CDR2 is SVGAGI (reference sequence). V was shortened by 6 bases and J by 2 bases, with 7 bases between the two germline ends.

J is TRBJ2-5 and V is TRBV29-1; D possibly matches TRBD1 or TRBD2 (5 bases each). Trimming pared 7 bases from V and 6 bases from J, leaving 15 bases between. CDR3 length: 12 amino acids. Per the germline V gene, CDR1 is SQVTM and CDR2 is ANQGSEA. The CDR3 reads CSAGAGDQTQYF. The CDR3 coding sequence is TGCAGCGCTGGGGCCGGGGACCAGACCCAGTACTTC.

The chain combines TRBV10-2 with TRBJ2-5, with 9 nucleotides matching TRBD2. The CDR3 sequence is 14 residues long. The J segment lost 3 bases and the V segment lost 6 bases, leaving 5 bases of the junction unmatched. The V gene's germline CDR1 is WSHSY and CDR2 SAAADI. Here the CDR3 DNA reads TGCGCCAGCAGCCCCGTAGCGGGAGAAGAGACCCAGTACTTC. It specifies CASSPVAGEETQYF.

The J gene is TRBJ2-7, the V gene TRBV20-1; TRBD1 is a possible D gene (5 bases). There are 11 residues in the CDR3. The germline V and J ends were trimmed by 6 bases and 5 bases, with 11 bases remaining between them. The germline V gene has CDR1 DFQATT and CDR2 SNEGSKA (reference sequence). The chain's CDR3 is CSARRVDEQYF. The CDR3 DNA reads TGCAGTGCCCGCAGGGTGGACGAGCAGTACTTC.

The V call is TRBV30, the J call TRBJ1-1; D remains ambiguous. V lost 1 base and J lost 7, with 16 bases in between. The CDR3 totals 14 residues. Germline CDR1 GTSNPN, CDR2 SVGIG (reference sequence). The CDR3, as DNA: TGTGCCTGGAGTGAAGGCGTAAGAAGTAATGAAGCTTTCTTT. Amino acids: CAWSEGVRSNEAFF.

Here the CDR3 reads CASSVRAFASSSGANVLTF. CDR3 DNA sequence: TGTGCCAGCAGTGTCAGGGCTTTCGCTTCGAGCTCTGGGGCCAACGTCCTGACTTTC. The V gene is TRBV2, the J gene TRBJ2-6, with D possibly TRBD1 on 5 matching bases. The CDR3 loop spans 19 amino acids. CDR1 and CDR2 (germline): SNHLY, FYNNEI. Trimming shortened V by 4 bases and J by 0 bases, and 19 bases separated the two germline ends.

The chain is built from TRBV7-8 and TRBJ1-3, with D maybe TRBD1 (5 bases). The CDR3 is made up of 13 amino acids. The germline CDR1 and CDR2 sequences are SGHVS and FQNEAQ. V was shortened by 5 bases and J by 6 bases, with 11 bases between the two germline ends. Here the CDR3 DNA reads TGTGCCAGCAGCCGTGACAGATCAAACACCATATATTTT. The encoded protein is CASSRDRSNTIYF.

V is TRBV29-1 and J is TRBJ2-1; D call uncertain. Per germline, CDR1 SQVTM and CDR2 ANQGSEA. V dropped 7 bases and J dropped 5 bases, with 21 bases sitting between them. The CDR3 runs to 15 residues. CDR3 region: CSAPPCARFDNEQFF. For the CDR3, the DNA is TGCAGCGCCCCGCCCTGTGCCCGATTCGACAATGAGCAGTTCTTC.

The V gene is TRBV5-1, the J gene TRBJ2-2; 13 bases agree with TRBD2. This CDR3 has 17 residues. The germline gives CDR1 SGHRS, CDR2 YFSETQ. J was trimmed by 1 base and V by 2 bases; bases with no gene match: 2. The CDR3 loop is CASSFGLAGENTGELFF. CDR3 sequence (DNA): TGCGCCAGCAGCTTCGGACTAGCGGGAGAGAACACCGGGGAGCTGTTTTTT.

This clone was seen more than once but under ten times. CDR3 loop: CASSRDRAQPQHF. CDR3 sequence (DNA): TGTGCCAGCAGCCGAGACAGGGCTCAGCCCCAGCATTTT. J is TRBJ1-5 and V is TRBV7-8; TRBD1 matches 7 bases. This CDR3 has 13 amino acids. J gave up 6 bases and V 5 bases, and 4 bases lay outside the gene matches. Looked up from germline, CDR1 is SGHVS and CDR2 is FQNEAQ.

The chain employs TRBV5-6 and TRBJ1-5, with D unclear. CDR3 size: 14 residues. Germline values: CDR1 SGHDT, CDR2 YYEEEE. V was shortened by 0 bases and J by 0 bases, with 4 bases between the two germline ends. The DNA for the CDR3 is TGTGCCAGCAGCTTGGGAACTAGCAATCAGCCCCAGCATTTT. It encodes CASSLGTSNQPQHF. Combining the CDR3 with reference TRBV5-6 and TRBJ1-5 gives the whole variable domain DAGVTQSPTHLIKTRGQQVTLRCSPKSGHDTVSWYQQALGQGPQFIFQYYEEEERQRGNFPDRFSGHQFPNYSSELNVNALLLGDSALYLCASSLGTSNQPQHFGDGTRLSIL.

CDR3 DNA sequence: TGTGCCAGCAGCCCCCAGGACAGGGAGGCTGGAAACACCATATATTTT. Protein product: CASSPQDREAGNTIYF. The J gene is TRBJ1-3, the V gene TRBV4-2; 8 nucleotides align to TRBD1. The V gene's germline CDR1 is LGHNA and CDR2 YNFKEQ. J gave up 2 bases and V 4 bases, and 7 bases lay outside the gene matches. This CDR3 region has 16 residues.